This is a list of T cell receptor beta chains from one sample in a study of control samples from healthy donors and cancer patients. Using immunoSEQ multiplex PCR, the repertoire was profiled, and TCRdb retains in-frame clones only, with some absent. The top ten hold roughly 6% of the sample, which has about 60,000 clones, 65% to 90% seen once. The sequencing input was blood. These receptors all stem from a man aged 35 to 55 in good health. CDR3s include the opening cysteine and the closing phenylalanine or tryptophan. A D gene is named only where the DNA matches it firmly. Clone size is shown for a subset of rows, as once, few, many or a class of expanded clone.

CDR3aa: CASRSLAGGTQYF; CDR3nt: TGTGCCAGCAGATCTCTAGCGGGAGGGACCCAGTACTTC; v_gene: TRBV5-6; j_gene: TRBJ2-5; d_gene: TRBD2; abundance: -
CDR3aa: CASSQLAGYTDTQYF; CDR3nt: TGTGCCAGCAGCCAGCTAGCGGGGTACACAGATACGCAGTATTTT; v_gene: TRBV3-1/TRBV3-2; j_gene: TRBJ2-3; d_gene: TRBD2; abundance: -
CDR3aa: CATSMRGNQPQHF; CDR3nt: TGTGCCACCAGTATGCGGGGCAATCAGCCCCAGCATTTT; v_gene: TRBV24-1; j_gene: TRBJ1-5; d_gene: -; abundance: -
CDR3aa: CASSPNQETQYF; CDR3nt: TGTGCCAGCTCCCCCAACCAAGAGACCCAGTACTTC; v_gene: TRBV18; j_gene: TRBJ2-5; d_gene: -; abundance: -
CDR3aa: CASSQEGQGADYGYTF; CDR3nt: TGCGCCAGCAGCCAAGAGGGACAGGGGGCGGACTATGGCTACACCTTC; v_gene: TRBV4-3; j_gene: TRBJ1-2; d_gene: TRBD1; abundance: -
CDR3aa: CASSEAVQGGQPQHF; CDR3nt: TGTGCCAGCAGTGAAGCGGTACAGGGGGGGCAGCCCCAGCATTTT; v_gene: TRBV6-1; j_gene: TRBJ1-5; d_gene: TRBD1; abundance: -
CDR3aa: CASSLVGNLGEQYF; CDR3nt: TGTGCCAGCAGCTTGGTGGGAAACCTGGGGGAGCAGTACTTC; v_gene: TRBV5-4; j_gene: TRBJ2-7; d_gene: -; abundance: -
CDR3aa: CASSTFHTTGTPRDEQYF; CDR3nt: TGTGCCAGTAGTACCTTCCATACGACCGGGACCCCGAGGGACGAGCAGTACTTC; v_gene: TRBV19; j_gene: TRBJ2-7; d_gene: -; abundance: -
CDR3aa: CASRFSTGNEKLFF; CDR3nt: TGCGCCAGCAGGTTTTCAACAGGGAATGAAAAACTGTTTTTT; v_gene: TRBV5-1; j_gene: TRBJ1-4; d_gene: -; abundance: -
CDR3aa: CASSFRSNYGYTF; CDR3nt: TGTGCCAGCAGTTTTCGGTCAAACTATGGCTACACCTTC; v_gene: TRBV27; j_gene: TRBJ1-2; d_gene: -; abundance: -
CDR3aa: CATSDPGQGHHEQYF; CDR3nt: TGTGCCACCAGTGATCCCGGACAGGGCCACCACGAGCAGTACTTC; v_gene: TRBV24-1; j_gene: TRBJ2-7; d_gene: TRBD1; abundance: few
CDR3aa: CASSPSGFSYEQYF; CDR3nt: TGTGCCAGTAGTCCCTCGGGTTTCTCCTACGAGCAGTACTTC; v_gene: TRBV19; j_gene: TRBJ2-7; d_gene: -; abundance: -
CDR3aa: CASSQDRTGSPYEQYF; CDR3nt: TGTGCCAGCAGCCAAGATCGGACAGGTTCCCCCTACGAGCAGTACTTC; v_gene: TRBV3-1/TRBV3-2; j_gene: TRBJ2-7; d_gene: TRBD1; abundance: -
CDR3aa: CASSYGDRNTEAFF; CDR3nt: TGTGCCAGCAGTTACGGGGACAGGAACACTGAAGCTTTCTTT; v_gene: TRBV6-5; j_gene: TRBJ1-1; d_gene: TRBD1; abundance: -